The 24 T cell receptor beta chains below all came from one sample that was sequenced in a study of blood T cell repertoires in COVID-19. Using immunoSEQ multiplex PCR, the repertoire was profiled, and TCRdb retains in-frame clones only, with some absent. The sample lists some 240,000 clones, roughly 79% occurring once. What was sequenced was peripheral blood. The receptors shown here come from a woman of 80 years or more with COVID-19, enrolled during active disease.

V gene TRBV10-3 combines with J gene TRBJ2-2; D may be TRBD2 (6 bases). V shed 4 bases and J shed 6 bases, with 21 bases lying between them. Germline V gives CDR1 ENHRY, CDR2 SYGVKD. CDR3 length equals 17 residues. The CDR3 DNA sequence: TGTGCCATCAGTGTGGTAATTGGAGGGGCTTTCGCCGGGGAGCTGTTTTTT. This sequence encodes CAISVVIGGAFAGELFF.

This chain's CDR3 is CASRTGGLGDTEAFF. CDR3 sequence (DNA): TGTGCCAGCAGAACGGGGGGGCTGGGGGACACTGAAGCTTTCTTT. The chain employs TRBV6-5 and TRBJ1-1, with a possible D match to TRBD1 (6 bases). V dropped 6 bases and J dropped 3 bases, with 17 bases sitting between them. The CDR3 is made up of 15 amino acids. Germline assignment: CDR1 MNHEY and CDR2 SVGAGI.

This clone was seen a few times. The V and J genes are TRBV4-1 and TRBJ2-3; 8 bases are shared with TRBD2. The CDR3 extends over 17 amino acids. J was trimmed by 1 base and V by 0 bases; bases with no gene match: 6. Germline V gene data show CDR1 as MGHRA and CDR2 as YSYEKL. The CDR3 nucleotides are TGCGCCAGCAGCCAAGATGCAAGCGGGAGAGGCACAGATACGCAGTATTTT. Its protein is CASSQDASGRGTDTQYF.

This chain connects TRBV7-2 to TRBJ1-5, with 7 bases identical to TRBD1. The CDR3 extends over 14 amino acids. After removal of 5 bases from V and 2 bases from J, the junction contained 3 bases not matched to a gene. Germline CDR1 and CDR2: SGHTA and FQGNSA. CDR3 nucleotide sequence: TGTGCCAGCAGCGGACAGGTACGCAATCAGCCCCAGCATTTT. It encodes CASSGQVRNQPQHF.

The gene calls are TRBV18 and TRBJ1-4; 9 bases align to TRBD1. Germline values: CDR1 KGHSH, CDR2 LQKENI. The CDR3 extends over 15 amino acids. The V and J ends lost 4 bases and 6 bases, in that order; junction bases with no gene match: 6. CDR3 sequence: CASSRHRGQDEKLFF. CDR3 nucleotide sequence: TGTGCCAGCTCACGTCACAGGGGGCAGGATGAAAAACTGTTTTTT.

The chain couples TRBV2 to TRBJ1-1, with D tentatively TRBD1 (5 bases). The germline V gene has CDR1 SNHLY and CDR2 FYNNEI. This CDR3 has 13 residues. V was pared by 8 bases and J by 0 bases, with 10 bases between. CDR3 bases: TGTGCCAGCGGGGCAGAGATGAACACTGAAGCTTTCTTT. As protein: CASGAEMNTEAFF.

The rearrangement joins TRBV24-1 to TRBJ2-3; TRBD1 matches at 7 bases. Germline CDR1 and CDR2: KGHDR and SFDVKD. The length of the CDR3 is 16 residues. V lost 0 bases and J lost 3; bases outside the gene matches: 5. The CDR3 bases are TGTGCCACCAGTGATTTGCGTACAGGGGAAACAGATACGCAGTATTTT. Translation: CATSDLRTGETDTQYF.

This rearrangement joins TRBV19 to TRBJ1-5, with D unresolved. Trimming shortened V by 4 bases and J by 7 bases, and 14 bases separated the two germline ends. In germline, CDR1 is LNHDA, CDR2 SQIVND (reference sequence). This CDR3 spans 14 amino acids. The chain's CDR3 is CASSTPGDRQPQHF. The CDR3 coding sequence is TGTGCCAGTAGTACCCCCGGGGATCGGCAGCCCCAGCATTTT.

The chain joins TRBV30 to TRBJ2-5, with TRBD2 as a possible D gene (7 bases). Germline V gene data show CDR1 as GTSNPN and CDR2 as SVGIG (reference sequence). The CDR3 spans 15 residues. V was trimmed by 4 bases and J by 5 bases, leaving 20 bases between them. The CDR3 loop is CAWNGGGINWETQYF. The CDR3 region has the DNA TGTGCCTGGAATGGCGGGGGCATCAATTGGGAGACCCAGTACTTC.

The chain links TRBV18 to TRBJ1-5, with no clear D. The germline V gene encodes CDR1 KGHSH and CDR2 LQKENI. This CDR3 has 16 residues. Trimming removed 3 bases at V and 3 bases at J, with 15 bases between. Here the CDR3 reads CASSPGGTGFNQPQHF. Here the CDR3 DNA reads TGTGCCAGCTCACCGGGCGGTACGGGATTCAATCAGCCCCAGCATTTT.

The CDR3 DNA follows: TGTGCCAGCAGCCGAGACAGGGGCTACGAGCAGTACTTC. It yields the protein CASSRDRGYEQYF. J is TRBJ2-7 and V is TRBV13; the match to TRBD1 covers 8 bases. The V gene's germline CDR1 is PRHDT and CDR2 FYEKMQ (reference sequence). CDR3 size: 13 residues. V shed 5 bases, J shed 3 bases, and the junction held 3 bases outside the gene matches.

This clone was detected a few times. V is TRBV5-6 and J is TRBJ2-2; TRBD2 aligns across 9 bases. CDR3 length: 16 amino acids. CDR1 and CDR2 from the germline V gene are SGHDT and YYEEEE. J lost 0 bases, V lost 0 bases, and 0 bases had no gene match. CDR3 protein: CASSLGLAANTGELFF. CDR3 DNA: TGTGCCAGCAGCTTGGGACTAGCGGCGAACACCGGGGAGCTGTTTTTT.

The gene calls are TRBV4-3 and TRBJ2-1; TRBD2 matches 13 bases. The J segment lost 6 bases and the V segment lost 4 bases, leaving 6 bases of the junction unmatched. This CDR3 contains 16 residues. Per germline, CDR1 LGHNA and CDR2 YSLEER. CDR3 sequence (DNA): TGCGCCAGCAGCCTCCGGACTAGCGGGAGATTCAATGAGCAGTTCTTC. Translation gives CASSLRTSGRFNEQFF.

The chain links TRBV11-2 to TRBJ2-2, with TRBD2 matching over 7 bases. There are 13 residues in the CDR3. Trimming cost V 11 bases and J 7 bases; bases outside gene matches: 10. Germline CDR1 reads SGHAT; CDR2 reads FQNNGV. CDR3 nucleotide sequence: TGTGCCGGGGCCGGCGGGAGAGGCGGGGAGCTGTTTTTT. Translated: CAGAGGRGGELFF.

This clone appeared a few times. The chain is built from TRBV4-1 and TRBJ2-1, with 7 nucleotides matching TRBD2. The V gene's germline CDR1 is MGHRA and CDR2 YSYEKL. This CDR3 is built from 16 residues. V lost 4 bases to trimming and J lost 3 bases; unmatched junction nucleotides: 9. The CDR3 nucleotides are TGCGCCAGCAGCCCCCGCCCCCTAGCGGTCTACAATGAGCAGTTCTTC. It codes for CASSPRPLAVYNEQFF.

The chain recombines TRBV19 with TRBJ2-3, with a possible D match to TRBD2 (6 bases). This CDR3 is 13 amino acids long. Germline-derived CDR1 and CDR2 are LNHDA and SQIVND (reference sequence). Trimming took 0 bases from V and 8 from J, leaving 9 bases between them. As DNA, the CDR3 is TGTGCCAGTAGTATAGAGGAGGGTACTACGCAGTATTTT. Translation: CASSIEEGTTQYF.

As concerns this clone: One junction end does not reproduce the germline sequence, and a read error may be involved. The chain is built from TRBV12-3 or TRBV12-4 and TRBJ1-1; D is unclear. This CDR3 spans 11 amino acids. In nucleotides, the CDR3 is TGTGCCAGCAGACCGTCTGATCGACTGTACTTT. Its translation is CASRPSDRLYF.

In nucleotides, the CDR3 is TGCGCCAGCAGCAAGGAAACAGGGGGGCCTGAAGCTTTCTTT. Protein: CASSKETGGPEAFF. This sequence joins TRBV5-1 and TRBJ1-1; 8 bases agree with TRBD1. The CDR3 spans 14 residues. Germline assignment: CDR1 SGHRS and CDR2 YFSETQ. Trimming removed 4 bases from V and 6 bases from J; junction bases left unmatched: 8.

The rearrangement joins TRBV7-2 to TRBJ1-2, with D possibly matching TRBD1 (6 bases). The ends were cut back, 1 base at V and 4 bases at J, with 16 bases in the middle. The CDR3 is made up of 16 amino acids. Germline loops: CDR1 SGHTA, CDR2 FQGNSA. The CDR3 DNA sequence: TGTGCCAGCAGCTTAGGGGGTCAGGGGCAGTCCTATGGCTACACCTTC. This translates into CASSLGGQGQSYGYTF.

The chain uses TRBV2 and TRBJ1-1; D not resolved. Trimming took off 0 bases at V and 6 bases at J, with 20 bases between the two ends. Germline lookup yields CDR1 SNHLY and CDR2 FYNNEI. CDR3 length: 17 residues. CDR3 nucleotide sequence: TGTGCCAGCAGTGAAGCGCTTCACGCCGGACTTCGCTCTGAAGCTTTCTTT. Protein sequence: CASSEALHAGLRSEAFF.

This clone has only one observation. This chain connects TRBV12-3 or TRBV12-4 to TRBJ1-2; D may be TRBD1 (6 bases). This CDR3 spans 13 amino acids. Trimming took off 6 bases at V and 3 bases at J, with 11 bases between the two ends. In nucleotides, the CDR3 is TGTGCCAGCAGCAAGGACAGCTACTATGGCTACACCTTC. Translation gives CASSKDSYYGYTF.

The chain employs TRBV28 and TRBJ1-2, with D possibly TRBD1 on 6 matching bases. The germline V and J ends were trimmed by 2 bases and 14 bases, with 12 bases remaining between them. CDR3 length: 11 amino acids. Per germline, CDR1 MDHEN and CDR2 SYDVKM. CDR3 residues: CASSLGRGRTF. CDR3 nucleotide sequence: TGTGCCAGCAGTTTAGGCAGGGGTAGGACCTTC.

The V call is TRBV28, the J call TRBJ1-2; D is undetermined. CDR3 length: 14 amino acids. V was clipped by 2 bases and J by 7 bases, with 14 bases between them. Per the germline V gene, CDR1 is MDHEN and CDR2 is SYDVKM. The CDR3 nucleotides are TGTGCCAGCAGTTTACGGGGAGCCCTACGTGGCTACACCTTC. This translates into CASSLRGALRGYTF.

The chain joins TRBV5-4 to TRBJ1-2; 9 nucleotides line up with TRBD1. This CDR3 contains 14 residues. V was pared by 0 bases and J by 6 bases, with 3 bases of the junction left unmatched. In germline, CDR1 is SGHNT, CDR2 YYREEE (reference sequence). CDR3 amino acids: CASSLGTGGNGYTF. The CDR3 DNA sequence: TGTGCCAGCAGCTTGGGAACAGGGGGCAATGGCTACACCTTC.